One sample yielded the 6 T cell receptor beta chains listed below, sequenced in a study of blood T cell repertoires in COVID-19. Profiling relied on immunoSEQ multiplex PCR, and the TCRdb table lists in-frame clones only, not all of them. This table has about 210,000 clones, 80% to 90% appearing once. Source material: peripheral blood. The receptors here all came from a woman aged 45-65 years with active or convalescent COVID-19.

The chain is built from TRBV11-2 and TRBJ2-1; D is uncertain. The germline V gene encodes CDR1 SGHAT and CDR2 FQNNGV. The CDR3 consists of 13 residues. The V end lost 0 bases, the J end lost 5 bases, and 5 bases lay between the germline ends. This CDR3 is CASSLEGHNEQFF. The CDR3 nucleotides are TGTGCCAGCAGCTTAGAGGGCCACAATGAGCAGTTCTTC.

This chain connects TRBV5-1 to TRBJ2-1; no clear D. The germline V gene has CDR1 SGHRS and CDR2 YFSETQ. The CDR3 contains 14 residues. The V end was cut by 4 bases, the J end by 4 bases, with 12 bases between. The CDR3 region has the DNA TGCGCCAGCAGCCTAGAACAAATGTACAATGAGCAGTTCTTC. This sequence encodes CASSLEQMYNEQFF.

The chain uses TRBV6-5 and TRBJ1-2; 7 nucleotides align to TRBD1. The CDR3 has 15 amino acids. Trimming removed 3 bases from V and 4 bases from J; junction bases left unmatched: 8. The V gene's germline CDR1 is MNHEY and CDR2 SVGAGI. Here the CDR3 DNA reads TGTGCCAGCAGTTATAAGGGGGCGCGTAGCTATGGCTACACCTTC. Residues: CASSYKGARSYGYTF.

The chain links TRBV20-1 to TRBJ1-2, with D possibly being TRBD1 (5 bases). V shed 2 bases and J shed 8 bases, with 9 bases lying between them. The length of the CDR3 is 11 residues. Germline V CDR1 and CDR2: DFQATT, SNEGSKA (reference sequence). The CDR3 DNA follows: TGCAGTGCTAGATGGCAGGGAGGCTACACCTTC. It translates to CSARWQGGYTF.

The chain recombines TRBV7-6 with TRBJ2-1, with 10 bases lining up with TRBD2. V lost 0 bases, J lost 9 bases, and 14 bases stayed unmatched. The germline V gene has CDR1 SGHVS and CDR2 FNYEAQ. The CDR3 is 18 amino acids. The CDR3 reads CASSLAQGKAGGPLEQFF. DNA for the CDR3: TGTGCCAGCAGCTTAGCGCAGGGAAAAGCGGGGGGGCCCCTTGAGCAGTTCTTC.

The chain employs TRBV11-2 and TRBJ1-2; TRBD1 agrees at 10 bases. The germline V gene encodes CDR1 SGHAT and CDR2 FQNNGV. This CDR3 spans 14 amino acids. The ends lost 1 base at V and 8 bases at J; junction bases unmatched: 4. CDR3 in amino acids: CASSLGTGGRGYTF. CDR3 coding DNA: TGTGCCAGCAGCTTAGGGACAGGGGGGAGAGGCTACACCTTC.